This T cell receptor beta chain emerged from a study of T cell repertoires in cytomegalovirus infection. Points from the study as a whole: Individuals carrying CMV plus the relevant HLA were identified by cumulative frequency of public TCR beta families.

CDR3 length: 15 amino acids. With V trimmed by 5 bases and J by 3 bases, 8 bases remained unmatched. Germline V lookup: CDR1 SGHRS, CDR2 YFSETQ. TCRdb reprocessed the reads via MiXCR and lists one record per CDR3 protein. The table includes about 450,000 distinct CDR3 sequences, approximately 32% detected once. Concerning this clonotype itself: Its antigen remains unknown.

This sequence originates from a human donor in good health (CMV status not recorded). Some clones in this sample may be carry-over from other donors' samples. Sequencing input: PBMCs. The chain carries TRBV5-1 and TRBJ2-7; 10 bases map to TRBD2. Written as DNA, the CDR3 is TGCGCCAGCAGTCTGGAACTAGCGGGGAACTACGAGCAGTACTTC. Residues: CASSLELAGNYEQYF.